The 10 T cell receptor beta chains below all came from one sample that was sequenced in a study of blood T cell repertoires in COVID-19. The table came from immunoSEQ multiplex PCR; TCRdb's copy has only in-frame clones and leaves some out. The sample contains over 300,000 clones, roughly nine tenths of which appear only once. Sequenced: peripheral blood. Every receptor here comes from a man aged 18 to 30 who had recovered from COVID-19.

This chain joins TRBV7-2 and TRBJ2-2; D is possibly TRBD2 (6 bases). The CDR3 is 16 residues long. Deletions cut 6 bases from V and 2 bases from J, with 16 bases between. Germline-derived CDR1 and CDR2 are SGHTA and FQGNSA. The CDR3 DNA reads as TGTGCCAGCAGAAACCGGGACTTATTAAACACCGGGGAGCTGTTTTTT. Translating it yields CASRNRDLLNTGELFF.

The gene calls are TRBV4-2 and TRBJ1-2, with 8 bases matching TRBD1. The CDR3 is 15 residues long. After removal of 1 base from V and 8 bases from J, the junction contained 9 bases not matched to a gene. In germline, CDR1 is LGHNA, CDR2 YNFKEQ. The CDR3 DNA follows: TGTGCCAGCAGCCAAGCGACAGGGGTTAGCATCGGCTACACCTTC. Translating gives CASSQATGVSIGYTF.

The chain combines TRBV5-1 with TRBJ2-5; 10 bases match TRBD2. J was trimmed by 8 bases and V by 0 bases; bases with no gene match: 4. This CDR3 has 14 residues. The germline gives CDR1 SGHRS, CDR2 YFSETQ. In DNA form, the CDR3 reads TGCGCCAGCAGCTTGGACCTAGCGGGAGATACCCAGTACTTC. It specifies CASSLDLAGDTQYF.

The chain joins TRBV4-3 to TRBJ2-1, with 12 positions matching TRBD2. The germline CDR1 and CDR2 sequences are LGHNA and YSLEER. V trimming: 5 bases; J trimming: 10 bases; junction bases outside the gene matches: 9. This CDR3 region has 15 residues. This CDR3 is CASSKTLAGGPEQFF. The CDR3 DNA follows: TGCGCCAGCAGCAAGACCCTAGCGGGGGGGCCCGAGCAGTTCTTC.

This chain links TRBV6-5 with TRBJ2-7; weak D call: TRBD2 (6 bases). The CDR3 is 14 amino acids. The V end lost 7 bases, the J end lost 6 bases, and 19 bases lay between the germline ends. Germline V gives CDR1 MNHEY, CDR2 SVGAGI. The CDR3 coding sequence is TGTGCCAGCACCCCCTCGGGAGTTAACGGCGAGCAGTACTTC. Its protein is CASTPSGVNGEQYF.

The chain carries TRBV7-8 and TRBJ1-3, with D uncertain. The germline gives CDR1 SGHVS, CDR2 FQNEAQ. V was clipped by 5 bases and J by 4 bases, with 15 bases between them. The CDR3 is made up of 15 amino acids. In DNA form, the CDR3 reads TGTGCCAGCAGCCTAGGGTGGGCAGAAGGAAACACCATATATTTT. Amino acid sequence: CASSLGWAEGNTIYF.

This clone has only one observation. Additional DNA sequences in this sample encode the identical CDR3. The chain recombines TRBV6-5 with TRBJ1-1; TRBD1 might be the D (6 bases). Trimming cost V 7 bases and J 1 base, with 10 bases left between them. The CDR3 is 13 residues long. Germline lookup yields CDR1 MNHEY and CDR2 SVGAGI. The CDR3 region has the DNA TGTGCCAGCACAGAACAGGGGAACACTGAAGCTTTCTTT. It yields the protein CASTEQGNTEAFF.

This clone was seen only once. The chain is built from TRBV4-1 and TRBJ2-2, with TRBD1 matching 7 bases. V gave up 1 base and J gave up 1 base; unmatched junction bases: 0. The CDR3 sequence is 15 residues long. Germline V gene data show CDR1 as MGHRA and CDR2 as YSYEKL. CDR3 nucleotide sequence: TGCGCCAGCAGCCAAGCAGGGGGGAACACCGGGGAGCTGTTTTTT. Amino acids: CASSQAGGNTGELFF.

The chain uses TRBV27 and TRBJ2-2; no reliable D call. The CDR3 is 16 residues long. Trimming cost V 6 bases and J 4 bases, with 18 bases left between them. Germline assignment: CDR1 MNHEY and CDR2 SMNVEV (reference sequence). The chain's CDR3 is CASSPVPPSFTGELFF. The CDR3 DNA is TGTGCCAGCAGCCCGGTACCCCCTTCCTTCACCGGGGAGCTGTTTTTT.

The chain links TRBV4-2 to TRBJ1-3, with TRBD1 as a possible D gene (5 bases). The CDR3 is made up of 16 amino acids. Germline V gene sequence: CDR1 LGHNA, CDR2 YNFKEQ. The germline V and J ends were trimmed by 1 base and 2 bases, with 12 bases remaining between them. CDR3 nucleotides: TGTGCCAGCAGCCAAGCAGTGGGCAGGGCTGGAAACACCATATATTTT. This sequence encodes CASSQAVGRAGNTIYF.